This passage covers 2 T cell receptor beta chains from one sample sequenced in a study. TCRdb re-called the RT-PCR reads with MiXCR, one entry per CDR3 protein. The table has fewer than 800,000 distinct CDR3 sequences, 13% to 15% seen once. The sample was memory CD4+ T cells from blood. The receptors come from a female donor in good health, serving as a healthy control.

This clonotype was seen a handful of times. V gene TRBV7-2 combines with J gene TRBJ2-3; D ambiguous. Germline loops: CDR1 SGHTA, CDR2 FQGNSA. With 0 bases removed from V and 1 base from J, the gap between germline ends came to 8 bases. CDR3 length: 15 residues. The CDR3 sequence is CASSLAPQGTDTQYF. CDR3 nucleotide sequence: TGTGCCAGCAGCTTAGCCCCACAAGGCACAGATACGCAGTATTTT. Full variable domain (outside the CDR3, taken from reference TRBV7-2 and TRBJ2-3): GAGVSQSPSNKVTEKGKDVELRCDPISGHTALYWYRQSLGQGLEFLIYFQGNSAPDKSGLPSDRFSAERTGGSVSTLTIQRTQQEDSAVYLCASSLAPQGTDTQYFGPGTRLTVL.

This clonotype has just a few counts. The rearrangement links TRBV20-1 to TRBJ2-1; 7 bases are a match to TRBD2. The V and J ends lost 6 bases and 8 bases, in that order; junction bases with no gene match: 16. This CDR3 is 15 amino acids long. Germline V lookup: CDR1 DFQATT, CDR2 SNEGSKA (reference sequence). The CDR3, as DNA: TGCAGTGCGACCAATATAGCGGGCGTTGGGGATGAGCAGTTCTTC. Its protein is CSATNIAGVGDEQFF.